This T cell receptor beta chain appears in the sequencing data of a study of patients and donors after allogeneic stem cell transplantation. TCRdb reprocessed the RT-PCR reads via MiXCR and lists one record per CDR3 protein. This sample has approximately 150,000 distinct CDR3 sequences, with about 30% found just once. There are a few counts of this clonotype. Per germline, CDR1 SGHTA and CDR2 FQGNSA. The CDR3 has 17 amino acids. Unmatched junction bases numbered 3, after V lost 1 base and J lost 1 base. The sequencing input was blood, either unsorted or a sorted T cell fraction (not recorded which). The source is a human donor who was either an allogeneic HSCT recipient or a stem cell or donor lymphocyte infusion donor (not recorded which). It is not recorded whose cells these are; they may come from a transplant donor. This chain uses TRBV7-2 with TRBJ2-3; TRBD2 matches at 12 bases. The CDR3 DNA is TGTGCCAGCAGCTTAGGGTCTAGCGGGAGGGGCACAGATACGCAGTATTTT. Translation gives CASSLGSSGRGTDTQYF.